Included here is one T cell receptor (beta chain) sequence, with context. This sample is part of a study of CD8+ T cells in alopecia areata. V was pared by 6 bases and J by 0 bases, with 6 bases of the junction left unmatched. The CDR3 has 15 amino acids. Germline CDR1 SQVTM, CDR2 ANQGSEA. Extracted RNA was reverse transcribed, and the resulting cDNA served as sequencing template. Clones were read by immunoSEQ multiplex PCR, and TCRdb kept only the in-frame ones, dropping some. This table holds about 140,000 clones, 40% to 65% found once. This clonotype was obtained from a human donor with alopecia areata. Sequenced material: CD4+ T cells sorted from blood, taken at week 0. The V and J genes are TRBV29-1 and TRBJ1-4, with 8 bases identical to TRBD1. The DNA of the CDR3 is TGCAGCGTGAAAACACAGGGGGCAACTAATGAAAAACTGTTTTTT. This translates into CSVKTQGATNEKLFF.